The 23 T cell receptor beta chains reported below all come from one sample, sequenced in a study of blood T cell repertoires in COVID-19. This table comes from immunoSEQ multiplex PCR, and its TCRdb copy is limited to in-frame clones, with some not included. Here the sample spans a few hundred thousand clones, roughly 87% being singletons. Sequenced sample: PBMCs or T cells enriched from blood (not recorded which). The receptors shown here come from a woman in her twenties or thirties who had recovered from COVID-19.

The CDR3 spells CASSVGTGGGYTF. The CDR3 DNA follows: TGTGCCAGCAGTGTCGGGACAGGAGGAGGCTACACCTTC. This chain uses TRBV2 with TRBJ1-2; 8 nucleotides line up with TRBD1. CDR1 and CDR2 from the germline V gene are SNHLY and FYNNEI. The J segment lost 8 bases and the V segment lost 4 bases, leaving 6 bases of the junction unmatched. The CDR3 totals 13 residues. Full variable domain (missing parts from reference TRBV2 and TRBJ1-2): EPEVTQTPSHQVTQMGQEVILRCVPISNHLYFYWYRQILGQKVEFLVSFYNNEISEKSEIFDDQFSVERPDGSNFTLKIRSTKLEDSAMYFCASSVGTGGGYTFGSGTRLTVV.

The gene calls are TRBV19 and TRBJ1-2; 9 positions match TRBD1. The CDR3 covers 15 residues. The V and J ends lost 6 bases and 4 bases, in that order; junction bases with no gene match: 9. Germline CDR1 is LNHDA and CDR2 is SQIVND (reference sequence). This CDR3 is CASSPGQGGPYGYTF. The CDR3 DNA is TGTGCCAGTAGCCCGGGACAGGGAGGACCCTATGGCTACACCTTC.

This clone was observed a handful of times. This CDR3 is CASSETSGGQETQYF. As DNA, the CDR3 is TGTGCCAGCAGTGAGACTAGCGGGGGGCAAGAGACCCAGTACTTC. The chain couples TRBV2 to TRBJ2-5; 13 bases are a match to TRBD2. CDR1 and CDR2 from the germline V gene are SNHLY and FYNNEI. V lost 3 bases to trimming and J lost 2 bases; unmatched junction nucleotides: 0. The CDR3 totals 15 residues.

The rearrangement uses TRBV18 and TRBJ1-1; no clear D. With 0 bases removed from V and 1 base from J, the gap between germline ends came to 6 bases. This CDR3 has 14 amino acids. In germline, CDR1 is KGHSH, CDR2 LQKENI. CDR3 coding DNA: TGTGCCAGCTCACCACCAAACGGGAACACTGAAGCTTTCTTT. This gives the protein CASSPPNGNTEAFF.

The chain uses TRBV4-1 and TRBJ2-1; 9 bases are a match to TRBD2. Trimming removed 0 bases from V and 7 bases from J; junction bases left unmatched: 4. Germline values: CDR1 MGHRA, CDR2 YSYEKL. The CDR3 is 15 amino acids. The CDR3 sequence: CASSQEGREGNEQFF. DNA of the CDR3: TGCGCCAGCAGCCAAGAGGGGCGGGAGGGTAATGAGCAGTTCTTC.

This sequence joins TRBV7-2 and TRBJ1-2, with TRBD1 identical over 9 bases. V lost 5 bases, J lost 4 bases, and 14 bases stayed unmatched. CDR1 is SGHTA and CDR2 is FQGNSA in the germline V gene. The CDR3 covers 17 residues. The CDR3 nucleotides are TGTGCCAGCAGCCCCTTGGACAGGGGAAGCCGAACCTATGGCTACACCTTC. This gives the protein CASSPLDRGSRTYGYTF.

This clone was seen a few times. V gene TRBV7-8 combines with J gene TRBJ1-1, with D maybe TRBD1 (6 bases). The CDR3 contains 15 residues. V was pared by 5 bases and J by 4 bases, with 17 bases between. The germline V gene has CDR1 SGHVS and CDR2 FQNEAQ. The CDR3 spells CASSHYRDRGTEAFF. The CDR3 coding sequence is TGTGCCAGCAGCCACTACAGGGATCGCGGCACTGAAGCTTTCTTT.

This clone has a handful of counts. This chain links TRBV5-4 with TRBJ1-2; D is possibly TRBD1 (5 bases). Germline loops: CDR1 SGHNT, CDR2 YYREEE (reference sequence). The length of the CDR3 is 15 residues. The V end lost 3 bases, the J end lost 8 bases, and 20 bases lay between the germline ends. In DNA, the CDR3 is TGTGCCAGCAGCTGGGGCCTGGACCGGGGGGTCGGCTACACCTTC. Its protein product is CASSWGLDRGVGYTF.

This clone was observed a handful of times. The chain links TRBV7-2 to TRBJ1-6, with D tentatively TRBD1 (6 bases). The CDR3 totals 15 residues. Germline CDR1 is SGHTA and CDR2 is FQGNSA. V was trimmed by 5 bases and J by 6 bases, leaving 14 bases between them. The CDR3 loop is CASSPYGQLNSPLHF. In DNA form, the CDR3 reads TGTGCCAGCAGCCCTTACGGACAGCTTAATTCACCCCTCCACTTT.

This clone was found a few times. The chain combines TRBV5-4 with TRBJ2-1; 11 bases are shared with TRBD2. This CDR3 is built from 15 residues. V lost 9 bases, J lost 4 bases, and 9 bases stayed unmatched. Germline V gene data show CDR1 as SGHNT and CDR2 as YYREEE (reference sequence). The CDR3 region is CATRDTSGRYNEQFF. As DNA, the CDR3 is TGTGCCACCAGGGACACTAGCGGGAGATACAATGAGCAGTTCTTC.

This clone was seen repeatedly, ten times or more. The chain links TRBV7-8 to TRBJ2-7, with 9 bases lining up with TRBD1. After removal of 5 bases from V and 3 bases from J, the junction contained 5 bases not matched to a gene. This CDR3 comprises 14 residues. The V gene's germline CDR1 is SGHVS and CDR2 FQNEAQ. The CDR3 spells CASSLGTGIYEQYF. CDR3 in DNA: TGTGCCAGCAGCCTCGGGACAGGGATCTACGAGCAGTACTTC.

This chain connects TRBV19 to TRBJ1-3; no reliable D call. V lost 7 bases to trimming and J lost 4 bases, with 11 bases between them. From germline, CDR1 is LNHDA and CDR2 SQIVND (reference sequence). CDR3 size: 13 residues. The CDR3 protein is CASTAGGGNTIYF. Here the CDR3 DNA reads TGTGCCAGTACCGCGGGTGGAGGAAACACCATATATTTT.

The J gene is TRBJ1-6, the V gene TRBV14; no firm D call. Germline CDR1 SGHDN, CDR2 FVKESK. The CDR3 is 14 amino acids. V lost 6 bases and J lost 7, with 13 bases in between. The CDR3 loop reads CASSRAGSNSPLHF. The CDR3 bases are TGTGCCAGCAGTAGGGCGGGCTCGAATTCACCCCTCCACTTT.

The V and J genes are TRBV19 and TRBJ2-7; TRBD1 matches 9 bases. Germline V gives CDR1 LNHDA, CDR2 SQIVND (reference sequence). The CDR3 has 17 amino acids. Losses at the gene ends were 2 bases for V and 5 bases for J; bases not matched to a gene: 13. The DNA for the CDR3 is TGTGCCAGTAGTATACGAGTACCGGGACAGGGATCCCACGAGCAGTACTTC. Translating it yields CASSIRVPGQGSHEQYF.

The rearrangement joins TRBV27 to TRBJ1-2; weak D call: TRBD1 (6 bases). The CDR3 spans 13 residues. Germline CDR1 and CDR2: MNHEY and SMNVEV (reference sequence). Trimming removed 5 bases from V and 7 bases from J, with 14 bases in between. CDR3: CASSTTGWSGYTF. The CDR3 coding sequence is TGTGCCAGCAGTACCACAGGGTGGTCTGGCTACACCTTC.

The chain recombines TRBV3-1 (or the pseudogene TRBV3-2) with TRBJ1-1; tentative D call: TRBD1 (6 bases). There are 15 residues in the CDR3. V lost 7 bases to trimming and J lost 2 bases, with 17 bases between them. Germline V lookup: CDR1 LGHDT, CDR2 YNNKEL (reference sequence). CDR3 DNA sequence: TGTGCCAGCAACCTGGGGGTAGGGGGTAACACTGAAGCTTTCTTT. Translating it yields CASNLGVGGNTEAFF.

The chain combines TRBV5-4 with TRBJ2-2; possible D gene TRBD1, 6 bases. Trimming removed 1 base at V and 2 bases at J, with 18 bases between. Germline-derived CDR1 and CDR2 are SGHNT and YYREEE (reference sequence). The CDR3 is made up of 18 amino acids. The CDR3 loop is CASSLRPVLGTNTGELFF. DNA of the CDR3: TGTGCCAGCAGCTTGCGCCCCGTTCTTGGGACAAACACCGGGGAGCTGTTTTTT.

This clone was detected a few times. The chain combines TRBV6-4 with TRBJ2-1; TRBD1 matches 7 bases. The CDR3 contains 14 residues. Germline CDR1 reads MRHNA; CDR2 reads SNTAGT. With V trimmed by 4 bases and J by 8 bases, 8 bases remained unmatched. Written as DNA, the CDR3 is TGTGCCAGCAGTGGGGGTCTGGGACAGCATGAGCAGTTCTTC. Translated: CASSGGLGQHEQFF.

The J gene is TRBJ2-7, the V gene TRBV5-1, with a tentative D call TRBD2 (6 bases). The CDR3 runs to 14 residues. Germline V lookup: CDR1 SGHRS, CDR2 YFSETQ. Trimming removed 7 bases from V and 2 bases from J, with 16 bases in between. The CDR3, as DNA: TGCGCCAGCCGTAGCGGTCTGGCAGCCTACGAGCAGTACTTC. It encodes CASRSGLAAYEQYF.

V and J are TRBV28 and TRBJ1-1; 7 bases are a match to TRBD1. CDR1 is MDHEN and CDR2 is SYDVKM in the germline V gene. There are 15 residues in the CDR3. With 4 bases clipped from V and 1 base from J, the junction kept 6 bases outside the gene matches. CDR3 region: CASSSSGTENTEAFF. As DNA, the CDR3 is TGTGCCAGCAGTTCCTCCGGGACAGAGAACACTGAAGCTTTCTTT.

J is TRBJ2-1 and V is TRBV28, with TRBD2 matching 10 bases. Unmatched junction bases numbered 11, after V lost 2 bases and J lost 7 bases. Germline V CDR1 and CDR2: MDHEN, SYDVKM. The CDR3 extends over 17 amino acids. CDR3 protein: CASSLPPLAGVDNEQFF. DNA of the CDR3: TGTGCCAGCAGTTTACCCCCCCTAGCGGGAGTTGATAATGAGCAGTTCTTC.

The gene calls are TRBV5-1 and TRBJ2-3; 10 bases align to TRBD2. Germline V gene sequence: CDR1 SGHRS, CDR2 YFSETQ. The CDR3 consists of 16 residues. The trim removed 0 bases at V and 2 bases at J, leaving 3 bases unmatched. CDR3 coding DNA: TGCGCCAGCAGCTTGGGACTAGCGGGCCCCACAGATACGCAGTATTTT. Encoded protein: CASSLGLAGPTDTQYF.

J is TRBJ1-5 and V is TRBV12-5; D not certain. Trimming pared 5 bases from V and 9 bases from J, leaving 14 bases between. Per the germline V gene, CDR1 is LGHNT and CDR2 is FRNRAP. The CDR3 spans 13 residues. CDR3 nucleotides: TGTGCTAGTGGTCCTTCCGGTAGTCGGCCCCAGCATTTT. Translating it yields CASGPSGSRPQHF.